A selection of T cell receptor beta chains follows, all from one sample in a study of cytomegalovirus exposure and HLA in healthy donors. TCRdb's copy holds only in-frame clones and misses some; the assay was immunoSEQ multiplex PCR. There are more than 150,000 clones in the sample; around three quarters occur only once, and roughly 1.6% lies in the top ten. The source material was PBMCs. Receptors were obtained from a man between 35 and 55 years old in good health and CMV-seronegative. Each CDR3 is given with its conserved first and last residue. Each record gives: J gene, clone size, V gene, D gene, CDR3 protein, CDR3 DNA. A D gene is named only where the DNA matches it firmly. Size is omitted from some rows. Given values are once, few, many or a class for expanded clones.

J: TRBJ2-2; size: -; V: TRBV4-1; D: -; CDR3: CASSQERITGELFF; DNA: TGCGCCAGCAGCCAAGAGAGGATTACCGGGGAGCTGTTTTTT
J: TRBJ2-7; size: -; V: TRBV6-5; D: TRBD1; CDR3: CASSSRDRGQEQYF; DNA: TGTGCCAGCAGTTCCCGGGACAGGGGGCAAGAGCAGTACTTC
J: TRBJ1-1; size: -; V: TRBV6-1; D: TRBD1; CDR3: CASSLGQVSAFF; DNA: TGTGCCAGCAGTCTTGGACAGGTTAGCGCTTTCTTT
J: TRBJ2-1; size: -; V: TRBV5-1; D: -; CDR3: CASSLAGGPLYNEQFF; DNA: TGCGCCAGCAGCTTGGCCGGGGGGCCCCTCTACAATGAGCAGTTCTTC
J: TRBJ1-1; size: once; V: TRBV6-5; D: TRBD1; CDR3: CASGRQGAVTEAFF; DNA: TGTGCCAGCGGCAGGCAGGGGGCCGTCACTGAAGCTTTCTTT
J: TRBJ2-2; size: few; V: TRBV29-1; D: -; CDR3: CSVPGDTGELFF; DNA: TGCAGCGTTCCAGGGGACACCGGGGAGCTGTTTTTT
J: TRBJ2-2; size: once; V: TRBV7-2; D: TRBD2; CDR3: CASSFMGTSASNTGELFF; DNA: TGTGCCAGCAGCTTCATGGGGACTAGCGCCTCGAACACCGGGGAGCTGTTTTTT
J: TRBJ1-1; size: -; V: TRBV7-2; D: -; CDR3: CASSLQMNTEAFF; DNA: TGTGCCAGCAGCTTACAGATGAACACTGAAGCTTTCTTT
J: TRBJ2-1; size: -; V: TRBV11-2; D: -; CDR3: CASSLGRGTSSGEQFF; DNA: TGTGCCAGCAGCTTAGGGAGGGGTACTAGCTCCGGTGAGCAGTTCTTC
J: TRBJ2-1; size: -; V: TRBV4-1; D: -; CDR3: CASSLRTSSYNEQFF; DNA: TGCGCCAGCAGCCTACGCACTAGCAGTTACAATGAGCAGTTCTTC
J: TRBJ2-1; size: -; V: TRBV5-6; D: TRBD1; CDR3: CASSFGDRGSYNEQFF; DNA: TGTGCCAGCAGCTTTGGGGACAGGGGCTCCTACAATGAGCAGTTCTTC
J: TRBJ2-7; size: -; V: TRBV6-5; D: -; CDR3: CASRRDSHYEQYF; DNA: TGTGCCAGCAGACGAGACAGTCACTACGAGCAGTACTTC
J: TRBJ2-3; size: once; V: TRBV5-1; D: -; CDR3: CASIRGGGTDTQYF; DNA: TGCGCCAGCATTCGAGGCGGTGGCACAGATACGCAGTATTTT
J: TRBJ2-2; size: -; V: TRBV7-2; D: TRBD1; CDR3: CASSSRQGRTGELFF; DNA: TGTGCCAGCAGCTCTAGACAGGGGAGAACCGGGGAGCTGTTTTTT
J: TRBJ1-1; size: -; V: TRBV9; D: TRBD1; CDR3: CASTRQGAQTEAFF; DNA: TGTGCCAGCACGAGACAGGGGGCGCAGACTGAAGCTTTCTTT
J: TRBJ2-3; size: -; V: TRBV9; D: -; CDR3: CASSVASVVYTDTQYF; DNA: TGTGCCAGCAGCGTAGCTTCTGTTGTCTACACAGATACGCAGTATTTT
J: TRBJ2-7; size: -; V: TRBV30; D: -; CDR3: CAWSVGSQYEQYF; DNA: TGTGCCTGGAGTGTCGGGAGCCAATACGAGCAGTACTTC
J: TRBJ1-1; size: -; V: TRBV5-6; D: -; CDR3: CASSFGSGDTEAFF; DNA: TGTGCCAGCAGCTTCGGGTCGGGGGACACTGAAGCTTTCTTT
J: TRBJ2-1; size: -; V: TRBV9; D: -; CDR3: CASSVERYNEQFF; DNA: TGTGCCAGCAGCGTAGAACGGTACAATGAGCAGTTCTTC
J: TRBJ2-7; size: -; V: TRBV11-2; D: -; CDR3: CASSLPGSPYEQYF; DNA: TGTGCCAGCAGCTTACCCGGGTCCCCCTACGAGCAGTACTTC
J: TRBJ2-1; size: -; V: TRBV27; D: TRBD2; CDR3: CASKVVAGENEQFF; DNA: TGTGCCAGCAAAGTGGTAGCGGGAGAGAATGAGCAGTTCTTC
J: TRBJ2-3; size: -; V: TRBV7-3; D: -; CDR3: CASSLNAGTDTQYF; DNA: TGTGCCAGCAGCTTAAATGCAGGGACAGATACGCAGTATTTT
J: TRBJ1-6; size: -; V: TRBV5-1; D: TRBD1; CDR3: CASGQGRNSPLHF; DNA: TGCGCCAGTGGACAGGGGCGAAATTCACCCCTCCACTTT
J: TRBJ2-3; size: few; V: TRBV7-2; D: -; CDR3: CASSVPADTQYF; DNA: TGTGCCAGCAGCGTTCCAGCAGATACGCAGTATTTT
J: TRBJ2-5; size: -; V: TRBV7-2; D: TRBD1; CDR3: CASSPDRDRAETQYF; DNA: TGTGCCAGCAGCCCGGACAGGGACAGGGCAGAGACCCAGTACTTC
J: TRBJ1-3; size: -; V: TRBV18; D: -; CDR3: CASSPPNRERNTIYF; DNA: TGTGCCAGCTCACCGCCTAACAGGGAGCGAAACACCATATATTTT
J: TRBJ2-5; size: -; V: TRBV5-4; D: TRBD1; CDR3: CASSSWTGTGETQYF; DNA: TGTGCCAGCAGCTCATGGACAGGGACTGGGGAGACCCAGTACTTC
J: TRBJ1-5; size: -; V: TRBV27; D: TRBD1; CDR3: CASSLSGGDGQPQHF; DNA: TGTGCCAGCAGTTTATCAGGGGGCGACGGTCAGCCCCAGCATTTT
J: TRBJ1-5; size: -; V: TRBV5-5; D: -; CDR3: CASSLQGYQPQHF; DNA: TGTGCCAGCAGCTTGCAGGGGTATCAGCCCCAGCATTTT
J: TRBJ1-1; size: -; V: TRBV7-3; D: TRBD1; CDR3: CASSLDRENTEAFF; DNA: TGTGCCAGCAGCTTGGACAGGGAGAACACTGAAGCTTTCTTT
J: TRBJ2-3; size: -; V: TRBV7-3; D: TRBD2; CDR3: CASSPPSGGTDTQYF; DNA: TGTGCCAGCAGTCCACCTAGCGGGGGCACAGATACGCAGTATTTT
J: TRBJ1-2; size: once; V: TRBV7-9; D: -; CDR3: CASSLVGARGYTF; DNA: TGTGCCAGCAGCTTAGTGGGGGCGCGTGGCTACACCTTC
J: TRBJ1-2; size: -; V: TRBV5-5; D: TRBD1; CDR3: CASSLDREFYGYTF; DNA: TGTGCCAGCAGCCTGGACAGGGAATTCTATGGCTACACCTTC
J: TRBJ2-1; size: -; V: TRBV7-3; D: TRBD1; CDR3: CASSAPGTGINEQFF; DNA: TGTGCCAGCAGCGCTCCCGGGACAGGCATTAATGAGCAGTTCTTC
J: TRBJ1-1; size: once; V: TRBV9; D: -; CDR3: CASSHNERPPEAFF; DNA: TGTGCCAGCAGCCATAACGAGCGGCCGCCTGAAGCTTTCTTT
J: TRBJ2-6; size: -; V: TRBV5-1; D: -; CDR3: CASSFVGLSSGANGLTF; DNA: TGCGCCAGCAGCTTTGTCGGCCTTAGCTCTGGGGCCAACGGCCTGACTTTC
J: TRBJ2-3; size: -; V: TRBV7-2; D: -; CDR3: CASSSYTDTQYF; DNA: TGTGCCAGCAGCTCCTACACAGATACGCAGTATTTT
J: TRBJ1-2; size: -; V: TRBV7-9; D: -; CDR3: CSSRPTENYGYTF; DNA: TGTTCCAGCAGACCGACAGAGAACTATGGCTACACCTTC
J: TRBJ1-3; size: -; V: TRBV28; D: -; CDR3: CASSPVGSGIGGNTIYF; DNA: TGTGCCAGCAGCCCCGTTGGATCAGGGATCGGGGGAAACACCATATATTTT
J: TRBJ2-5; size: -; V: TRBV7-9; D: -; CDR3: CASSSTGEGLETQYF; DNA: TGTGCCAGCAGCTCGACAGGGGAGGGGTTGGAGACCCAGTACTTC